This TCR beta chain was found in a study of vaccination effects on CD4 cells after COVID-19 (dated by TCRdb to between 2021 and 2023). Background for the entire study: Each participant received two doses of an mRNA SARS-CoV-2 vaccine, either BNT162b2 or mRNA-1273. Pre-vaccine samples were drawn from two convalescent patients 16 days and one week before the first dose, at 142 and 148 days after COVID-19 diagnosis. In both COVID-19 convalescent patients and infection-naive vaccine recipients, the study compared SARS-CoV-2 spike-specific CD4+ TCR repertoires from before mRNA vaccination with those from after it. A total of some eleven COVID-19 convalescent patients and a handful of SARS-CoV-2-naive healthy vaccine recipients were included in the full study. In the study, cultures from other donors were sequenced using the Oncomine TCR Beta short-read assay on an Illumina iSeq 100. Points the paper makes about the study in general: Marked clonal contraction was observed in both infection-induced and vaccine-induced clones at late post-vaccination timepoints, consistent with waning T cell responses. The study was limited by a small number of convalescent patients and lacked early post-infection timepoints. Among convalescent patients, the spike-reactive repertoire after vaccination was made up mainly of new vaccine-induced clones that were largely distinct from the clones induced by infection.

The library was made by the immunoSEQ multiplex PCR assay. DNA from the cultured, isolated CD4+ T cells was subjected to TCR beta CDR3 sequencing. The study's own analysis went as follows. Non-productive TCR sequences were removed and reads were trimmed to the CDR3 region, keeping CDR3s of at least 7 amino acids. Antigen-specific clonotypes were identified with the MANAFEST web app by comparing expansion in peptide wells against reference cultures. To count as positive, a clone had to show expansion at FDR<0.05 compared with the reference and with all other wells, an odds ratio above 5, and a frequency above 0.1% in two replicate wells. Clonotypes significantly expanded in SARS-CoV-2 spike wells and in at least one common cold coronavirus spike condition were defined as cross-reactive. CDR3 similarity was assessed by Levenshtein distance with the stringdist R package, and unrooted trees were built with ape in R 3.6.1. TCRdb provides this immuneACCESS table in a form limited to in-frame rearrangements. Some clones are lacking; in checked studies, under half of them reflect an unresolved V gene, and why the rest are absent is not known. V and J calls and clone size are those listed in that table; D and trimming were worked out from the DNA. The sample table holds 26,000 or so clones, of which approximately 80% were seen once. The ten largest make up about 15% of the sample.

At the junction V is shortened by 6 bases and J by 6 bases; bases outside the gene matches: 14. From its cysteine to its phenylalanine, the CDR3 spans 16 amino acids. The sequence is cut down to CDR3 DNA, 48 bases in frame from base 1. The germline V gene (reference sequence) sets CDR1 to SGHNT and CDR2 to YYREEE. In regard to this clone: The antigen this receptor binds is unknown. Per-base qualities were not stored, and no clone one base away is much larger.

The ViraFEST assay stimulated PBMC with viral peptide pools and then used TCR sequencing to identify antigen-specific CD4+ T cell clonotypes by expansion. After less than 13 days of culture, CD4+ T cells were isolated with the EasySep CD4+ T cell isolation kit. PCR-confirmed SARS-CoV-2 infection had occurred in convalescent patients between March and December 2020, before the Alpha, Beta and Delta variants emerged in the United States. Roughly 1.9 million PBMC per well were cultured with approximately 10 ug/ml peptides in IMDM containing around 4.6% human AB serum, around 10 IU/ml IL-2 and gentamicin. On days 3 and 7, half of the culture medium was replaced with fresh IL-2-containing medium. Unless noted otherwise, every peptide stimulation condition was cultured in triplicate wells. PBMC were separated from whole blood using Ficoll-Paque Plus gradient centrifugation and were then either cryopreserved at -140C or used fresh. Overlapping peptide pools spanned the spike proteins of SARS-CoV-2 and the common cold coronaviruses HCoV-NL63, HCoV-OC43 and HCoV-229E. The QIAamp micro DNA kit was used to extract genomic DNA from the cultured CD4+ T cells.

This sequence originates from a human donor who had a prior SARS-CoV-2 infection. The sequences come from CD4+ T cells from PBMCs cultured with HCoV-NL63 spike peptides, collected before COVID-19 vaccination. The cell subset or site label for this specimen denotes: HCoV-NL63 spike overlapping peptide pool stimulation. The rearrangement combines TRBV5-4 with TRBJ1-2; 10 central bases correspond to TRBD1. The bases read TGTGCCAGCAACAACCGAGAGACAGGGGGCGCAGATGGCTACACCTTC. It translates to CASNNRETGGADGYTF.